The present T cell receptor beta chain was sequenced within a study of shared clonotypes between healthy human individuals. TCRdb's table, derived via immunoSEQ multiplex PCR, lists solely in-frame clones and lacks some. The data hold about 750,000 clones, with around 93% observed a single time. Naive CD8 cells lacked CD45RO and underwent positive selection for CCR7, leaving out terminally differentiated effector memory CD45RA+ cells. V was pared by 1 base and J by 3 bases, with 4 bases between. CDR3 length: 13 amino acids. Germline V lookup: CDR1 SGHVS, CDR2 FNYEAQ. The specimen sequenced was naive CD8+ T cells sorted from blood. The V call is TRBV7-6, the J call TRBJ1-5, with D unresolved. The origin of this receptor is a man aged 25-40 years in good health. In nucleotides, the CDR3 is TGTGCCAGCAGCTTAGGAGACAATCAGCCCCAGCATTTT. Translating gives CASSLGDNQPQHF. The variable domain in full, completed from reference TRBV7-6 and TRBJ1-5, reads GAGVSQSPRYKVTKRGQDVALRCDPISGHVSLYWYRQALGQGPEFLTYFNYEAQQDKSGLPNDRFSAERPEGSISTLTIQRTEQRDSAMYRCASSLGDNQPQHFGDGTRLSIL.